This passage covers 18 T cell receptor beta chains from one sample sequenced in a study of early T cells in non-severe SARS-CoV-2 infection. TCRdb re-derived calls from the 5' RACE reads in MiXCR, one entry per CDR3 protein. The data contain tens of thousands of distinct CDR3 sequences, about 11% of them singletons. Sequencing used whole blood. The receptors shown here come from an adult who was a healthcare worker with PCR-confirmed SARS-CoV-2 infection or an uninfected control (not recorded which).

On this clonotype: The germline gene is not matched at one end of the junction; a read error may be the cause. The rearrangement joins TRBV20-1 to TRBJ2-3, with TRBD2 matching over 10 bases. CDR1 DFQATT and CDR2 SNEGSKA come from the germline V gene (reference sequence). The CDR3 is 14 amino acids. In DNA form, the CDR3 reads TGCAGTGCCAGAGCGGGAGGGCCCTCAGATACGCAGTATTTT. It codes for CSARAGGPSDTQYF.

This clonotype showed up many times. J is TRBJ2-5 and V is TRBV10-3; the match to TRBD2 covers 7 bases. Germline V gives CDR1 ENHRY, CDR2 SYGVKD. Trimming took 0 bases from V and 5 from J; bases not matched to a gene: 6. The length of the CDR3 is 15 residues. CDR3 DNA: TGTGCCATCAGTGAGTCGGGAGGGGAGGTTGAGACCCAGTACTTC. This codes for CAISESGGEVETQYF.

In this sample, this clonotype turned up many times. The J gene is TRBJ1-6, the V gene TRBV27; D gene uncertain. Trimming pared 5 bases from V and 8 bases from J, leaving 13 bases between. Germline assignment: CDR1 MNHEY and CDR2 SMNVEV (reference sequence). The CDR3 has 14 amino acids. Written as DNA, the CDR3 is TGTGCCAGCAGTCGGTCATGGGGTGATTCACCCCTCCACTTT. Its translation is CASSRSWGDSPLHF.

This clonotype showed up many times. The chain couples TRBV7-2 to TRBJ2-7; TRBD2 agrees at 8 bases. With 5 bases clipped from V and 6 bases from J, the junction kept 6 bases outside the gene matches. CDR1 SGHTA and CDR2 FQGNSA come from the germline V gene. The CDR3 has 13 amino acids. The CDR3 DNA reads TGTGCCAGCAGCCCCGGGACTAGAGGCGAGCAGTACTTC. It specifies CASSPGTRGEQYF.

This clonotype has a handful of counts. This chain joins TRBV20-1 and TRBJ2-5; TRBD2 is a possible D gene (6 bases). This CDR3 is 14 amino acids long. V lost 4 bases and J lost 5, with 17 bases in between. Per the germline V gene, CDR1 is DFQATT and CDR2 is SNEGSKA (reference sequence). The CDR3 is CSAIIDGAGETQYF. The CDR3, as DNA: TGCAGTGCTATAATAGACGGCGCGGGGGAGACCCAGTACTTC.

Many counts were recorded for this clonotype. The chain employs TRBV7-9 and TRBJ1-5, with D maybe TRBD1 (5 bases). CDR1 is SEHNR and CDR2 is FQNEAQ in the germline V gene (reference sequence). CDR3 size: 16 residues. Trimming removed 1 base at V and 5 bases at J, with 15 bases between. CDR3 sequence reads: CASSLGLTGVDQPQHF. The CDR3 DNA follows: TGTGCCAGCAGCTTAGGGCTTACGGGGGTTGATCAGCCCCAGCATTTT.

V gene TRBV28 combines with J gene TRBJ1-2, with D unclear. Germline assignment: CDR1 MDHEN and CDR2 SYDVKM. The length of the CDR3 is 11 residues. Deletions cut 7 bases from V and 5 bases from J, with 8 bases between. As DNA, the CDR3 is TGTGCCAGCAAATCCCGTTATGGCTACACCTTC. This gives the protein CASKSRYGYTF.

This clonotype was observed many times. J is TRBJ2-7 and V is TRBV7-9; no firm D call. Germline lookup yields CDR1 SEHNR and CDR2 FQNEAQ (reference sequence). This CDR3 has 13 residues. The V and J ends lost 5 bases and 5 bases respectively, with 13 bases between them. This CDR3 reads CASSLTVGHEQYF. The CDR3 DNA reads TGTGCCAGCAGCCTTACCGTCGGCCACGAGCAGTACTTC.

This clonotype was observed a few times. In DNA form, the CDR3 reads TGTGCCTGGAACCGCGCGGGTGGACTGACGTCTCTCGAGCAGTACTTC. Translation gives CAWNRAGGLTSLEQYF. V is TRBV30 and J is TRBJ2-7, with D maybe TRBD2 (5 bases). This CDR3 region has 16 residues. Trimming pared 4 bases from V and 6 bases from J, leaving 25 bases between. The germline CDR1 and CDR2 sequences are GTSNPN and SVGIG (reference sequence). The full variable domain, with the rest looked up from reference TRBV30 and TRBJ2-7, is SQTIHQWPATLVQPVGSPLSLECTVEGTSNPNLYWYRQAAGRGLQLLFYSVGIGQISSEVPQNLSASRPQDRQFILSSKKLLLSDSGFYLCAWNRAGGLTSLEQYFGPGTRLTVT.

This clonotype came up many times. The J gene is TRBJ1-5, the V gene TRBV20-1; D might be TRBD1 (6 bases). V lost 0 bases and J 5 bases, leaving 14 bases between the germline ends. Germline V gene lookup returns CDR1 DFQATT and CDR2 SNEGSKA (reference sequence). This CDR3 spans 15 amino acids. In nucleotides, the CDR3 is TGCAGTGCTAGAGATTCCAGGGGTTCGGATCAGCCCCAGCATTTT. It specifies CSARDSRGSDQPQHF.

This clonotype was seen at least ten times. The V and J genes are TRBV7-2 and TRBJ2-3; D possibly corresponds to TRBD1 (8 bases). Trimming removed 5 bases at V and 3 bases at J, with 15 bases between. CDR3 size: 15 residues. Germline CDR1 and CDR2: SGHTA and FQGNSA. The CDR3 sequence is CASSPYRGGTDTQYF. Written as DNA, the CDR3 is TGTGCCAGCAGCCCCTACAGGGGGGGGACAGATACGCAGTATTTT. Full variable domain (missing parts from reference TRBV7-2 and TRBJ2-3): GAGVSQSPSNKVTEKGKDVELRCDPISGHTALYWYRQSLGQGLEFLIYFQGNSAPDKSGLPSDRFSAERTGGSVSTLTIQRTQQEDSAVYLCASSPYRGGTDTQYFGPGTRLTVL.

This clonotype has just a few counts. The J gene is TRBJ2-5, the V gene TRBV7-9, with a weak D call TRBD2 (5 bases). V dropped 7 bases and J dropped 5 bases, with 17 bases sitting between them. The CDR3 totals 14 residues. Germline lookup yields CDR1 SEHNR and CDR2 FQNEAQ (reference sequence). The CDR3 spells CASTVPGNAETQYF. CDR3 coding DNA: TGTGCCAGCACGGTTCCGGGAAATGCGGAGACCCAGTACTTC. Complete variable domain (other parts from reference TRBV7-9 and TRBJ2-5): DTGVSQNPRHKITKRGQNVTFRCDPISEHNRLYWYRQTLGQGPEFLTYFQNEAQLEKSRLLSDRFSAERPKGSFSTLEIQRTEQGDSAMYLCASTVPGNAETQYFGPGTRLLVL.

The chain links TRBV5-1 to TRBJ2-3; D gene uncertain. Trimming took off 5 bases at V and 0 bases at J, with 16 bases between the two ends. The germline gives CDR1 SGHRS, CDR2 YFSETQ. The CDR3 sequence is 16 residues long. CDR3 amino acids: CASSPSYTPSTDTQYF. CDR3 nucleotides: TGCGCCAGCAGTCCATCTTACACCCCTAGCACAGATACGCAGTATTTT.

The chain employs TRBV6-6 and TRBJ2-2; 10 bases line up with TRBD2. CDR3 size: 15 residues. V shed 6 bases and J 6 bases; nucleotides not matched to a gene: 7. Germline V lookup: CDR1 MNHNY, CDR2 SVGAGI (reference sequence). This chain's CDR3 is CASSPTLAGAGELFF. In DNA form, the CDR3 reads TGTGCCAGCAGCCCCACCCTAGCGGGAGCCGGGGAGCTGTTTTTT.

In this sample, this clonotype turned up many times. V usage is TRBV10-3 and J usage is TRBJ2-2; the D call may be TRBD1 or TRBD2 (5 bases each). V lost 8 bases and J 5 bases, leaving 24 bases between the germline ends. Germline V gene lookup returns CDR1 ENHRY and CDR2 SYGVKD. CDR3 size: 17 residues. The CDR3: CAIGNRDLITGTGELFF. CDR3 sequence (DNA): TGTGCCATCGGTAACCGGGACCTAATTACGGGTACCGGGGAGCTGTTTTTT.

This clonotype was picked up many times. The genes are TRBV7-9 and TRBJ2-1; D remains ambiguous. Germline V CDR1 and CDR2: SEHNR, FQNEAQ (reference sequence). CDR3 length: 12 residues. Trimming took off 7 bases at V and 6 bases at J, with 10 bases between the two ends. The CDR3 DNA follows: TGTGCCAGCACCTTGTTGGTCAATGAGCAGTTCTTC. Encoded protein: CASTLLVNEQFF.

Many counts were recorded for this clonotype. The chain combines TRBV4-3 with TRBJ2-3, with TRBD2 identical over 9 bases. Germline V gives CDR1 LGHNA, CDR2 YSLEER. The CDR3 is made up of 19 amino acids. V lost 1 base and J lost 0; bases outside the gene matches: 11. CDR3 amino acids: CASSQVLASGDSSTDTQYF. The CDR3 bases are TGCGCCAGCAGCCAAGTCCTGGCTAGCGGGGATTCTAGCACAGATACGCAGTATTTT.

This clonotype has a count of ten or more. This chain links TRBV18 with TRBJ2-5; 8 bases line up with TRBD1. The V segment lost 6 bases and the J segment 1 base; nucleotides outside the gene matches: 4. This CDR3 is built from 14 residues. Germline V CDR1 and CDR2: KGHSH, LQKENI. The CDR3 sequence: CASSPGTGQETQYF. The CDR3 nucleotides are TGTGCCAGCTCGCCAGGGACAGGCCAAGAGACCCAGTACTTC.